One and the same sample provided the 3 T cell receptor beta chains below, sequenced in a study of T-cell reconstitution after alpha-beta-depleted transplantation in children. Researchers prepared the TCRbeta library using unique molecular identifiers, the study reports. TCRdb redid the calling of the PCR reads with MiXCR, one entry per CDR3 protein. The table has about 440,000 distinct CDR3 sequences, around 46% seen once. Sequenced here: PBMCs, sampled before TCRalphabeta/CD19-depleted stem cell transplant. Receptors originate from a girl under 10 years old with aplastic anemia, due to receive a stem cell transplant.

This clonotype was observed a handful of times. The rearrangement links TRBV5-1 to TRBJ2-7, with D possibly being TRBD2 (6 bases). Trimming shortened V by 4 bases and J by 3 bases, and 14 bases separated the two germline ends. This CDR3 is 14 amino acids long. CDR1 and CDR2 (germline): SGHRS, YFSETQ. The CDR3 region has the DNA TGCGCCAGCAGCGGGGGACTGTTAGACTACGAGCAGTACTTC. Its translation is CASSGGLLDYEQYF.

This clonotype was observed a few times. V gene TRBV5-1 combines with J gene TRBJ2-5; 7 positions agree with TRBD1. The CDR3 is made up of 15 amino acids. Losses at the gene ends were 0 bases for V and 5 bases for J; bases not matched to a gene: 7. Germline assignment: CDR1 SGHRS and CDR2 YFSETQ. CDR3 protein: CASSLGGQAYETQYF. The CDR3 coding sequence is TGCGCCAGCAGCTTGGGAGGACAGGCCTATGAGACCCAGTACTTC.

This clonotype appeared a few times. The rearrangement uses TRBV7-2 and TRBJ2-7; 7 bases agree with TRBD1. CDR1 is SGHTA and CDR2 is FQGNSA in the germline V gene. This CDR3 has 16 amino acids. V shed 1 base, J shed 3 bases, and the junction held 9 bases outside the gene matches. Here the CDR3 DNA reads TGTGCCAGCAGCTTAGGACTGGGACAGACCTACTACGAGCAGTACTTC. Translating it yields CASSLGLGQTYYEQYF.